These 30 T cell receptor beta chains were all obtained from the same sample, sequenced in a study of blood T cell repertoires in COVID-19. This table comes from immunoSEQ multiplex PCR, and its TCRdb copy is limited to in-frame clones, with some not included. This repertoire shows around 200,000 clones, 75% to 90% found once; its top ten account for around 6.1%. The sample consisted of peripheral blood. These receptors were collected from a woman aged 40 to 55 with acute or convalescent COVID-19.

This clone was counted a single time. This sequence joins TRBV6-2 or TRBV6-3 and TRBJ1-4; D remains unclear. Germline values: CDR1 MNHEY, CDR2 SVGEGT. The CDR3 contains 14 residues. V lost 2 bases to trimming and J lost 3 bases, with 7 bases between them. The CDR3 DNA sequence: TGTGCCAGCAGTTACAGAGTGGCTAATGAAAAACTGTTTTTT. It yields the protein CASSYRVANEKLFF.

The chain couples TRBV5-1 to TRBJ1-2, with 7 bases matching TRBD1. Germline CDR1 is SGHRS and CDR2 is YFSETQ. With 4 bases clipped from V and 3 bases from J, the junction kept 15 bases outside the gene matches. The CDR3 sequence is 17 residues long. CDR3 protein: CASSLGQGGEAHYGYTF. The DNA for the CDR3 is TGCGCCAGCAGCCTGGGCCAAGGGGGCGAGGCCCACTATGGCTACACCTTC.

The V and J genes are TRBV7-9 and TRBJ2-1, with TRBD2 identical over 9 bases. The length of the CDR3 is 15 residues. The V and J ends lost 6 bases and 4 bases, in that order; junction bases with no gene match: 7. In germline, CDR1 is SEHNR, CDR2 FQNEAQ (reference sequence). The CDR3 protein is CASRPIAGVYNEQFF. For the CDR3, the DNA is TGTGCCAGCAGGCCTATAGCGGGAGTTTACAATGAGCAGTTCTTC.

V and J are TRBV4-1 and TRBJ2-1; 10 bases are shared with TRBD1. This CDR3 region has 16 residues. The germline V gene encodes CDR1 MGHRA and CDR2 YSYEKL. Losses at the gene ends were 1 base for V and 8 bases for J; bases not matched to a gene: 8. CDR3 protein: CASSQVNGQGVDEQFF. The CDR3, as DNA: TGCGCCAGCAGCCAAGTAAACGGACAGGGGGTGGATGAGCAGTTCTTC.

V gene TRBV7-9 combines with J gene TRBJ2-1; D is perhaps TRBD2 (6 bases). The CDR3 has 17 residues. The V end lost 5 bases, the J end lost 4 bases, and 21 bases lay between the germline ends. CDR1 and CDR2 (germline): SEHNR, FQNEAQ (reference sequence). CDR3 nucleotides: TGTGCCAGCAGCCCGCTTTTGTTGCGGGGAGGTTACAATGAGCAGTTCTTC. It encodes CASSPLLLRGGYNEQFF.

The chain has TRBV5-1 and TRBJ1-1, with D uncertain. Trimming removed 8 bases at V and 1 base at J, with 9 bases between. The CDR3 length is 12 residues. Germline-derived CDR1 and CDR2 are SGHRS and YFSETQ. As DNA, the CDR3 is TGCGCCAGTCGAGGAGGGAACACTGAAGCTTTCTTT. Amino acid sequence: CASRGGNTEAFF.

In its sample, this clone was seen a few times. J is TRBJ1-2 and V is TRBV7-9; D is ambiguous. Germline lookup yields CDR1 SEHNR and CDR2 FQNEAQ (reference sequence). This CDR3 is 12 amino acids long. Trimming removed 0 bases from V and 8 bases from J, with 7 bases in between. The CDR3, as DNA: TGTGCCAGCAGCTTAGCTGGCTCAGGCTACACCTTC. Residues: CASSLAGSGYTF.

This clone was seen a few times. The chain links TRBV6-1 to TRBJ1-5; D is possibly TRBD1 (5 bases). Per the germline V gene, CDR1 is MNHNS and CDR2 is SASEGT. The CDR3 loop spans 15 amino acids. V was trimmed by 2 bases and J by 2 bases, leaving 10 bases between them. The CDR3 region has the DNA TGTGCCAGCAGTGAACGGCAGGGCGGCAATCAGCCCCAGCATTTT. Its protein is CASSERQGGNQPQHF.

This clone was recorded once. This sequence joins TRBV30 and TRBJ2-3; D perhaps matches TRBD2 (6 bases). Germline lookup yields CDR1 GTSNPN and CDR2 SVGIG (reference sequence). V was trimmed by 0 bases and J by 4 bases, leaving 11 bases between them. The CDR3 sequence is 14 residues long. The CDR3 region has the DNA TGTGCCTGGAGTGTACTGTGGGGGGCAGATACGCAGTATTTT. This encodes CAWSVLWGADTQYF.

This clone has only a few counts. This chain links TRBV11-2 with TRBJ1-6; 9 positions agree with TRBD1. Germline trimming cut 3 bases from V and 9 bases from J; bases unmatched to any gene: 6. The CDR3 covers 15 residues. Germline assignment: CDR1 SGHAT and CDR2 FQNNGV. The CDR3 coding sequence is TGTGCCAGCAGCTTCGAGGGACAGGGTGTTTCACCCCTCCACTTT. It is translated as CASSFEGQGVSPLHF.

The gene calls are TRBV10-3 and TRBJ2-1; TRBD1 aligns across 7 bases. Germline CDR1 and CDR2: ENHRY and SYGVKD. The CDR3 sequence is 14 residues long. Unmatched junction bases numbered 11, after V lost 11 bases and J lost 4 bases. In DNA form, the CDR3 reads TGTGCCTCCGCCGGGACAGTGGCTTACAATGAGCAGTTCTTC. Its translation: CASAGTVAYNEQFF.

This chain connects TRBV19 to TRBJ1-5; D is possibly TRBD1 (5 bases). Germline V gene lookup returns CDR1 LNHDA and CDR2 SQIVND (reference sequence). V was clipped by 7 bases and J by 3 bases, with 10 bases between them. The CDR3 runs to 13 residues. CDR3 nucleotide sequence: TGTGCCAGTACCGGGGGAAACAATCAGCCCCAGCATTTT. Its protein product is CASTGGNNQPQHF.

The chain recombines TRBV7-2 with TRBJ1-1; TRBD1 matches 7 bases. There are 13 residues in the CDR3. V dropped 8 bases and J dropped 2; count of bases not matched to a gene: 5. The germline CDR1 and CDR2 sequences are SGHTA and FQGNSA. The CDR3 region is CASSTGFNTEAFF. For the CDR3, the DNA is TGTGCCAGCTCGACAGGGTTTAACACTGAAGCTTTCTTT.

The rearrangement uses TRBV7-9 and TRBJ2-7; D possibly corresponds to TRBD2 (5 bases). CDR1 and CDR2 from the germline V gene are SEHNR and FQNEAQ (reference sequence). The CDR3 covers 13 residues. Trimming removed 4 bases at V and 4 bases at J, with 11 bases between. CDR3 nucleotide sequence: TGTGCCAGCAGCTCGGGGAGTAGGTACGAGCAGTACTTC. This codes for CASSSGSRYEQYF.

V is TRBV2 and J is TRBJ2-7; 8 nucleotides line up with TRBD2. The V and J ends lost 6 bases and 3 bases, in that order; junction bases with no gene match: 4. The CDR3 totals 13 residues. Germline CDR1 SNHLY, CDR2 FYNNEI. In DNA, the CDR3 is TGTGCCAGCAGCGTAGCGGGGTACTACGAGCAGTACTTC. It yields the protein CASSVAGYYEQYF.

In its sample, this clone was seen a few times. The chain employs TRBV13 and TRBJ1-1; D is perhaps TRBD1 (6 bases). This CDR3 has 16 amino acids. V gave up 2 bases and J gave up 4 bases, with 17 bases separating them. The germline CDR1 and CDR2 sequences are PRHDT and FYEKMQ (reference sequence). This CDR3 reads CASSLTGIGYATEAFF. Written as DNA, the CDR3 is TGTGCCAGCAGCTTAACAGGGATTGGATACGCCACTGAAGCTTTCTTT.

CDR3 bases: TGTGCCAGCAGCTTAGTTAATCGGCGGGGGGCCCCCTACGAGCAGTTCTTC. Its protein is CASSLVNRRGAPYEQFF. The J gene is TRBJ2-1, the V gene TRBV7-6; 8 positions match TRBD2. Per germline, CDR1 SGHVS and CDR2 FNYEAQ. After removal of 1 base from V and 10 bases from J, the junction contained 15 bases not matched to a gene. The CDR3 totals 17 residues. The whole variable domain, filled in from reference TRBV7-6 and TRBJ2-1, reads GAGVSQSPRYKVTKRGQDVALRCDPISGHVSLYWYRQALGQGPEFLTYFNYEAQQDKSGLPNDRFSAERPEGSISTLTIQRTEQRDSAMYRCASSLVNRRGAPYEQFFGPGTRLTVL.

The chain has TRBV5-1 and TRBJ1-3; D remains unclear. CDR1 and CDR2 from the germline V gene are SGHRS and YFSETQ. The CDR3 consists of 15 residues. Between the trimmed V and J ends, which lost 7 bases and 1 base, there was a span of 15 bases. The CDR3 DNA is TGCGCCAGCTCCCACGGGAGCGGATCTGGAAACACCATATATTTT. It is translated as CASSHGSGSGNTIYF.

The chain has TRBV6-6 and TRBJ2-1; TRBD1 might be the D (5 bases). CDR3 length: 14 amino acids. V lost 5 bases, J lost 4 bases, and 12 bases lay in between. Germline V lookup: CDR1 MNHNY, CDR2 SVGAGI (reference sequence). The CDR3, as DNA: TGTGCCAGCAGTCCCGATGACAGATACAATGAGCAGTTCTTC. Translating gives CASSPDDRYNEQFF.

The chain couples TRBV7-2 to TRBJ2-1, with D possibly TRBD2 on 7 matching bases. The V gene lost 3 bases and the J gene lost 8 bases, with 20 bases spanning the gap. Germline assignment: CDR1 SGHTA and CDR2 FQGNSA. The CDR3 contains 16 residues. CDR3 in DNA: TGTGCCAGCAGCTTTAGGGGGGGAGCAAGAGGGGATGAGCAGTTCTTC. Residues: CASSFRGGARGDEQFF.

This chain connects TRBV5-1 to TRBJ2-6; TRBD2 is a possible D gene (5 bases). The CDR3 runs 15 residues. CDR1 SGHRS and CDR2 YFSETQ come from the germline V gene. Deletions cut 6 bases from V and 4 bases from J, with 14 bases between. CDR3 coding DNA: TGCGCCAGCATGCAATCCCCGGGGGGGGCCAACGTCCTGACTTTC. Protein product: CASMQSPGGANVLTF.

The chain links TRBV3-1 (or the pseudogene TRBV3-2) to TRBJ1-6; D possibly corresponds to TRBD1 (6 bases). The V end was cut by 1 base, the J end by 10 bases, with 14 bases between. CDR3 length: 15 amino acids. From germline, CDR1 is LGHDT and CDR2 YNNKEL (reference sequence). This CDR3 is CASSQGRAGVSPLHF. The CDR3 DNA reads TGTGCCAGCAGCCAAGGTAGGGCAGGGGTCTCACCCCTCCACTTT.

The V gene is TRBV6-1, the J gene TRBJ2-1; 10 positions match TRBD2. The V gene's germline CDR1 is MNHNS and CDR2 SASEGT. With V trimmed by 3 bases and J by 7 bases, 6 bases remained unmatched. The CDR3 extends over 15 amino acids. CDR3 coding DNA: TGTGCCAGCAGTGACGAGCGGGGGGGTAATAATGAGCAGTTCTTC. Residues: CASSDERGGNNEQFF.

This chain connects TRBV29-1 to TRBJ2-5; tentatively, D is TRBD1 (6 bases). V lost 6 bases and J 3 bases, leaving 11 bases between the germline ends. From germline, CDR1 is SQVTM and CDR2 ANQGSEA. The CDR3 loop spans 12 amino acids. CDR3 in DNA: TGCAGCGTAAGCCCAGGGGAAGAGACCCAGTACTTC. Translating gives CSVSPGEETQYF.

The rearrangement uses TRBV19 and TRBJ1-1; 7 positions match TRBD1. The CDR3 has 14 residues. The trim removed 10 bases at V and 3 bases at J, leaving 11 bases unmatched. Germline assignment: CDR1 LNHDA and CDR2 SQIVND (reference sequence). The CDR3 region is CATSRGGGYTEAFF. The CDR3 DNA sequence: TGTGCCACCTCTCGCGGAGGGGGCTACACTGAAGCTTTCTTT.

The chain links TRBV6-5 to TRBJ1-2, with a tentative D call TRBD1 (6 bases). The CDR3 runs to 14 residues. CDR1 and CDR2 from the germline V gene are MNHEY and SVGAGI. V shed 6 bases and J shed 5 bases, with 16 bases lying between them. The CDR3 DNA reads TGTGCCAGCAGCCTCGGGAGGGGGAGGTATGGCTACACCTTC. As protein: CASSLGRGRYGYTF.

V and J are TRBV24-1 and TRBJ2-5; 8 nucleotides match TRBD1. The CDR3 contains 11 residues. J gave up 7 bases and V 12 bases, and 6 bases lay outside the gene matches. In germline, CDR1 is KGHDR, CDR2 SFDVKD. CDR3 residues: CAAGQGGTQYF. In DNA form, the CDR3 reads TGTGCCGCCGGACAGGGAGGGACCCAGTACTTC.

This CDR3 reads CASTLSGGALGGYTF. The CDR3 nucleotides read TGTGCCAGCACCCTTAGTGGGGGGGCCCTCGGGGGCTACACCTTC. The V gene is TRBV11-2, the J gene TRBJ1-2, with D perhaps matching TRBD1 (6 bases). Trimming took off 7 bases at V and 8 bases at J, with 23 bases between the two ends. The CDR3 has 15 amino acids. The germline gives CDR1 SGHAT, CDR2 FQNNGV.

The chain is built from TRBV5-5 and TRBJ1-2; 9 bases agree with TRBD1. This CDR3 spans 16 amino acids. V lost 4 bases and J lost 9; bases outside the gene matches: 16. The germline V gene encodes CDR1 SGHKS and CDR2 YYEKEE (reference sequence). CDR3: CASSPDPQGAAKRYTF. The CDR3, as DNA: TGTGCCAGCAGCCCCGACCCACAGGGGGCCGCGAAGCGCTACACCTTC.

The chain has TRBV6-5 and TRBJ2-5; a possible D gene is TRBD2 (6 bases). The CDR3 runs to 13 residues. Germline CDR1 MNHEY, CDR2 SVGAGI. The V end lost 6 bases, the J end lost 0 bases, and 8 bases lay between the germline ends. As DNA, the CDR3 is TGTGCCAGCAGCGGGAGAGACCAAGAGACCCAGTACTTC. This translates into CASSGRDQETQYF.